The present TCR beta chain was sequenced within a study of identical twins. Trimming took 5 bases from V and 8 from J; bases not matched to a gene: 8. CDR1 is SGHRS and CDR2 is YFSETQ in the germline V gene. The CDR3 extends over 14 amino acids. This clonotype was recorded at least ten times. The antigen remains unidentified. General study findings and limits: Rather than following the same donors, the conclusions depended on cross-sectional statistical analysis. Twins shared beta out-of-frame sequences in excess, but this excess was weaker. Abundant cord blood beta clonotypes carried fewer insertions; memory repertoires showed none.

One entry per CDR3 protein, called by TCRdb with MiXCR from the 5' RACE reads. The sample includes some 660,000 distinct CDR3 sequences, around 8.3% of them seen just once. These data are also associated with another study on yellow fever vaccine responses in identical twins.

The TCR was taken from a woman aged 18-30 years in good health. The V and J genes are TRBV5-1 and TRBJ1-4; TRBD1 aligns across 8 bases. The specimen sequenced was PBMCs. The CDR3 coding sequence is TGCGCCAGCAGTTCTGACAGGGGCGGGGAAAAACTGTTTTTT. It translates to CASSSDRGGEKLFF.